The source of this T cell receptor beta chain is a study of T cell responses to AZD1222 COVID-19 vaccine. V was clipped by 0 bases and J by 7 bases; unmatched bases: 6. This CDR3 is built from 14 residues. Per germline, CDR1 SGHNT and CDR2 YYREEE (reference sequence). Measured with immunoSEQ multiplex PCR; TCRdb has only the in-frame clones, and not every one. The sample has fewer than 150,000 clones, around 93% seen once. This rearrangement joins TRBV5-4 to TRBJ2-7, with TRBD1 matching over 8 bases. The sequence came from an adult in good health. The material sequenced was peripheral blood, taken on day 0 of AZD1222 vaccination. CDR3 DNA sequence: TGTGCCAGCAGCTTGGACCAGGGGGCGCGTGAGCAGTACTTC. Translated, it gives CASSLDQGAREQYF.